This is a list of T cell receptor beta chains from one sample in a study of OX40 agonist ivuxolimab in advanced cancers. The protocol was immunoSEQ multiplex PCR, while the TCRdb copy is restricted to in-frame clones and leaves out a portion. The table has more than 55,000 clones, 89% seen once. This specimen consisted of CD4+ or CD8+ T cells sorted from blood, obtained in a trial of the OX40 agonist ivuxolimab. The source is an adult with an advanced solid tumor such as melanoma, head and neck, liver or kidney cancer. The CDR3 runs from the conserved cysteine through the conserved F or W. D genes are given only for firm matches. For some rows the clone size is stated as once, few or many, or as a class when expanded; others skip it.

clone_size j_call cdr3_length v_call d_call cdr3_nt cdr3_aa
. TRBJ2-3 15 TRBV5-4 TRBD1 TGTGCCAGCAGCTTGGCAGGGGGCGCTACAGATACGCAGTATTTT CASSLAGGATDTQYF
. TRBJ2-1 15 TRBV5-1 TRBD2 TGCGCCAGCAGCTTGTCTAGCGGGGGTTTCTATGAGCAGTTCTTC CASSLSSGGFYEQFF
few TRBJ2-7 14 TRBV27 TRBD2 TGTGCCAGCAGCCCACTAGCGGGGAGGTACGAGCAGTACTTC CASSPLAGRYEQYF
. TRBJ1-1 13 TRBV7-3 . TGTGCCAGCAGCTTCGCAGTGAACACTGAAGCTTTCTTT CASSFAVNTEAFF
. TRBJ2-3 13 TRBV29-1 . TGCAGCGTTGAACTCCCGGGCACAGATACGCAGTATTTT CSVELPGTDTQYF
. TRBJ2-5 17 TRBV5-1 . TGCGCCAGCAGCTTGGGAACCGGGACACCAGTACGAGAGACCCAGTACTTC CASSLGTGTPVRETQYF
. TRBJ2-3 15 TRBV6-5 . TGTGCCAGCAGTTCATCCCCGCGGAGCACAGATACGCAGTATTTT CASSSSPRSTDTQYF
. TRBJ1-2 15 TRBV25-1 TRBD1 TGTGCCAGCAGTATGGGAGGGGGCCCCTTCTATGGCTACACCTTC CASSMGGGPFYGYTF
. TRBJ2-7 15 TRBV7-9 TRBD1 TGTGCCAGCAGCCGTACGGAGGACAGGGCCTACGAGCAGTACTTC CASSRTEDRAYEQYF
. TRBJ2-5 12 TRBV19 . TGTGCCAGTAGTACCACTAAAGAGACCCAGTACTTC CASSTTKETQYF
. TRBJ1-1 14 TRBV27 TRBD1 TGTGCCAGCAGTTTTGGACAGGGGTACACTGAAGCTTTCTTT CASSFGQGYTEAFF
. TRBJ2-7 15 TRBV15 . TGTGCCACCAGCCATTCCTTCGCTTTTACCTACGAGCAGTACTTC CATSHSFAFTYEQYF
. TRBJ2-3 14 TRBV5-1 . TGCGCCAGCAGCTTGGGTGCTCTCACAGATACGCAGTATTTT CASSLGALTDTQYF
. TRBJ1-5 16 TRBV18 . TGTGCCAGCTCACCACCGCTGGTCGGGGGCAATCAGCCCCAGCATTTT CASSPPLVGGNQPQHF
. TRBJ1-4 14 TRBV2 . TGTGCCAGCAGGGGAACAGGGCAGAATGAAAAACTGTTTTTT CASRGTGQNEKLFF
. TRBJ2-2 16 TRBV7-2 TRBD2 TGTGCCAGCAGCTTACCTAGCGGAGCCAACACCGGGGAGCTGTTTTTT CASSLPSGANTGELFF
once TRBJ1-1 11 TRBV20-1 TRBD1 TGCAGTGCTAGAGACACAGGGGGAGCTTTCTTT CSARDTGGAFF
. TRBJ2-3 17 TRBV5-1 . TGCGCCAGCAGCTTGGCCGGCGGAGCGGTAGGGACAGATACGCAGTATTTT CASSLAGGAVGTDTQYF
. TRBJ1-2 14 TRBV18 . TGTGCCAGCTCACCCCAGGGTGCTAACTATGGCTACACCTTC CASSPQGANYGYTF
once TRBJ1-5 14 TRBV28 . TGTGCCAGCAGTTTTCTGCAAAGGGGTCAGCCCCAGCATTTT CASSFLQRGQPQHF
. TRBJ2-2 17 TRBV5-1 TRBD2 TGCGCCAGCAGCTTGGTTTGGCTAGCGGGAGGACCCGGGGAGCTGTTTTTT CASSLVWLAGGPGELFF
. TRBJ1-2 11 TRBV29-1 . TGCAGCGTTGGACTGATAGTCGGCTACACCTTC CSVGLIVGYTF
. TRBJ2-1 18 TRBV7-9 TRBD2 TGTGCCAGCACTCAAGGGACTAGCGGGGGGGCCCCTCACAATGAGCAGTTCTTC CASTQGTSGGAPHNEQFF
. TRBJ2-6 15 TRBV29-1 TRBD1 TGCAGCGTAATACAGGGGGCGGGAGGGGCCAACGTCCTGACTTTC CSVIQGAGGANVLTF
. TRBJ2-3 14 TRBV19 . TGTGCCAGTAAAGGGGGGCTGAGCACAGATACGCAGTATTTT CASKGGLSTDTQYF
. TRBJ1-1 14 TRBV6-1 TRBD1 TGTGCCAGCACCGGGACAGGGTGGGACACTGAAGCTTTCTTT CASTGTGWDTEAFF
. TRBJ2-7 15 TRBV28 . TGTGCCAGCAGCCCCCCGCTCTTCCTCTCCTACGAGCAGTACTTC CASSPPLFLSYEQYF
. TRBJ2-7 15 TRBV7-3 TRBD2 TGTGCCAGCAGCCCAATGGGACTAGCGAGGAACGAGCAGTACTTC CASSPMGLARNEQYF
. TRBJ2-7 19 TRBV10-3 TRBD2 TGTGCCATCAGTGCAACAATGCCTAGCGGGGGTACGACCTCCTACGAGCAGTACTTC CAISATMPSGGTTSYEQYF
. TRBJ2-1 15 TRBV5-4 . TGTGCCAGCAGCTTCGAGGGGGTGGCCTACAATGAGCAGTTCTTC CASSFEGVAYNEQFF
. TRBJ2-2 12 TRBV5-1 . TGCGCCAGCCGACTGACCACCGGGGAGCTGTTTTTT CASRLTTGELFF
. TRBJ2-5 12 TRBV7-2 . TGTGCCAGCAGCCCGACTCGGGAGACCCAGTACTTC CASSPTRETQYF
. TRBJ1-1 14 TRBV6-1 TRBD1 TGTGCCAGCAGTGAAAGGCAGGGGGTCACTGAAGCTTTCTTT CASSERQGVTEAFF